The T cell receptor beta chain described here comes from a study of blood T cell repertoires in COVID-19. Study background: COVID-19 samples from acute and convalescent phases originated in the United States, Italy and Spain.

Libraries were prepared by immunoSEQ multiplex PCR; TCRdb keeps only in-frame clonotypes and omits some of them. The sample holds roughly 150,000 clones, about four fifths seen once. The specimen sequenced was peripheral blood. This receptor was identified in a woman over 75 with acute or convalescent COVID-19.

The CDR3 protein is CASSLDRSGGAGEQFF. In DNA, the CDR3 is TGTGCCAGCAGCTTAGATCGCAGCGGGGGGGCAGGAGAGCAGTTCTTC. The V call is TRBV11-3, the J call TRBJ2-1; 10 positions agree with TRBD2. Looked up from germline, CDR1 is SGHNT and CDR2 is YENEEA. V lost 0 bases and J lost 10; bases outside the gene matches: 9. The CDR3 is 16 residues long.